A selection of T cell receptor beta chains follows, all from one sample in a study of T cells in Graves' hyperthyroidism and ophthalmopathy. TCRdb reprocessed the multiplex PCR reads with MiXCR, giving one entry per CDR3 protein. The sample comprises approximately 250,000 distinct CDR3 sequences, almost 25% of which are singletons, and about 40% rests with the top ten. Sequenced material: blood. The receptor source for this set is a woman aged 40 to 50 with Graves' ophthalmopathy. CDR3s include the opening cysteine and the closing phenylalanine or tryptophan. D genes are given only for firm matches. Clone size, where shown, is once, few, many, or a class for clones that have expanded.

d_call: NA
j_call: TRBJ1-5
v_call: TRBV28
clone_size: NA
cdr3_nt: TGTGCCAGCAGTTTGGGGTCAACAGATCAGCCCCAGCATTTT
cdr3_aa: CASSLGSTDQPQHF

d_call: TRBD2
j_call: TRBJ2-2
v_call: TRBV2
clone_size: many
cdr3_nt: TGTGCCAGCAGTCCTAGACTAGCGGCTACCACCGGGGAGCTGTTTTTT
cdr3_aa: CASSPRLAATTGELFF

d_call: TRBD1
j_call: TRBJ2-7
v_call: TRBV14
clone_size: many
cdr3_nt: TGTGCCAGCAGCCAAGTAACAGGGGCTAACGAGCAGTACTTC
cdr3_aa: CASSQVTGANEQYF

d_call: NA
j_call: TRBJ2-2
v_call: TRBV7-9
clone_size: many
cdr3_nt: TGTGCCACCTTAGAGACCGGGGAGCTGTTTTTT
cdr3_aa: CATLETGELFF

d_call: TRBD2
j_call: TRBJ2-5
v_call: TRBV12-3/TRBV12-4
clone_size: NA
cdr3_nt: TGTGCCAGCAGCCGCGACGGGAGGGCCGTAGAGACCCAGTACTTC
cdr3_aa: CASSRDGRAVETQYF

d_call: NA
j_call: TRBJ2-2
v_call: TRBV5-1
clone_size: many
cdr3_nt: TGCGCCAGCAGCTGGGTCTTAAACACCGGGGAGCTGTTTTTT
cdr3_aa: CASSWVLNTGELFF

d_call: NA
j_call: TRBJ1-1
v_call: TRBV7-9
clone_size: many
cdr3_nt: TGTGCCAGCAGCTTAGCTGAGAGGACTGAAGCTTTCTTT
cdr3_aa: CASSLAERTEAFF

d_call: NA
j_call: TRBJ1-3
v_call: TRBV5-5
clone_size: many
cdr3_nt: TGTGCCAGCAGCCTACAAGGGATTTCAGGAAACACCATATATTTT
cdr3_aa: CASSLQGISGNTIYF

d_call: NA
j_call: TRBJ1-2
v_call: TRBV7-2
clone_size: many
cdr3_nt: TGTGCCAGCAGCCCCGCGGGAGGGGCCTATGGCTACACCTTC
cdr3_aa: CASSPAGGAYGYTF

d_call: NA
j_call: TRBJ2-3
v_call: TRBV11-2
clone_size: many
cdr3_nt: TGTGCCAGCAGCTTAAGAATCGATACGCAGTATTTT
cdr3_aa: CASSLRIDTQYF

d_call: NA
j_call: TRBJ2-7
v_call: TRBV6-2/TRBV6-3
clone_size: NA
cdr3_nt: TGTGCCAGCAGCATAATGGCGGTTCTCCAGCAGTACTTC
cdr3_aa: CASSIMAVLQQYF

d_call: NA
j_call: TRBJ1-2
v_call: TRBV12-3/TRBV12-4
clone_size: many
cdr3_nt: TGTGCCAGCAGAATCCTTCTCGGGCCTCGGGAAAATGGCTACACCTTC
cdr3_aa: CASRILLGPRENGYTF

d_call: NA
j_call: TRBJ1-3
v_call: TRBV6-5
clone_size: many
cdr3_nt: TGTGCCAGCAGGCCAGACTGGACTGGAAACACCATATATTTT
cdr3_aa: CASRPDWTGNTIYF

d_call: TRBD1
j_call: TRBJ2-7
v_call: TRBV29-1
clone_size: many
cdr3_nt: TGCAGCGCGCAGATGACAGGGCCCTACGAGCAGTACTTC
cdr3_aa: CSAQMTGPYEQYF

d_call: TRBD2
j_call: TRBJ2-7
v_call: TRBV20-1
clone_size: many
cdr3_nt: TGCAGTACCCAAGCGGGAGGGAGGAACGAGCAGTACTTC
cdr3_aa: CSTQAGGRNEQYF

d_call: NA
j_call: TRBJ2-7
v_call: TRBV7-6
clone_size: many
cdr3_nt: TGTGCCAGCAGCTTAGATACAGGGTTTGGGGCTACCTACGAGCAGTACTTC
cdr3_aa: CASSLDTGFGATYEQYF

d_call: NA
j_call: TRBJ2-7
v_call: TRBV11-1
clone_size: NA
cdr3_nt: TGTGCCAGCAGCTTAGAGGCCCACCCTGGAGGGGCATACGAGCAGTACTTC
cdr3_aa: CASSLEAHPGGAYEQYF

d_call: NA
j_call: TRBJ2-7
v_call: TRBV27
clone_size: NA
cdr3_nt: TGTGCCAGCAACCGGGACGGCTACTACGAGCAGTACTTC
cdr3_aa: CASNRDGYYEQYF

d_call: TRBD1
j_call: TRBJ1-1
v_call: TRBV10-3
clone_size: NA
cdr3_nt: TGTGCCGTTGGGACAGGGTTTGAAGCTTTCTTT
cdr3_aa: CAVGTGFEAFF

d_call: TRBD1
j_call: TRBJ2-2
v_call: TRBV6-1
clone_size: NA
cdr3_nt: TGTGCCAGCAGTGAACAACAGGGGGCCGGGGAGCTGTTTTTT
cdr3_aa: CASSEQQGAGELFF

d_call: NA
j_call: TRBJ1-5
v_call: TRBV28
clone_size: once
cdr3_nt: TGTGCCAGCACCTCCTCGGGGGAGCCCCAGCATTTT
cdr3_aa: CASTSSGEPQHF

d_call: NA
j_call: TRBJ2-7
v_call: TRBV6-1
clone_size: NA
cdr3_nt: TGTGCCAGCAGTGTGGTTGACGAGCAGTACTTC
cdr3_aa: CASSVVDEQYF

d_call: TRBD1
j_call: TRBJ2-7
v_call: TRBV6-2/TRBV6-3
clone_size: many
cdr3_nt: TGTGCCAGCAGCAAAAACAGGGGATTGCGCTCCTACGAGCAGTACTTC
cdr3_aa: CASSKNRGLRSYEQYF

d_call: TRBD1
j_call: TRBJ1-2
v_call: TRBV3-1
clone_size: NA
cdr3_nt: TGTGCCAGCAGCTCCCCCCAGACAGGGGAAGATGGCTACAACTTC
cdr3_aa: CASSSPQTGEDGYNF

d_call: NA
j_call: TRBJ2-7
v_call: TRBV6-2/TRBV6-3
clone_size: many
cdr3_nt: TGTGCCAGCAGTTACGCTAGAACTGGGACATACCACTATGGCTTCTACGAGCAGTGCTTC
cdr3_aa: CASSYARTGTYHYGFYEQCF

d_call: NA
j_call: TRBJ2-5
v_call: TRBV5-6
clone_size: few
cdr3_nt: TGTGCCAGCAGCTGGTGGGGGGAAGAGACCCAGTACTTC
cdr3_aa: CASSWWGEETQYF

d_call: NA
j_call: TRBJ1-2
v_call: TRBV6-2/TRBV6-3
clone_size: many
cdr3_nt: TGTGCCAGCAGTCCGTCGGAACAGGCCTATGGCTACACCTTC
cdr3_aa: CASSPSEQAYGYTF

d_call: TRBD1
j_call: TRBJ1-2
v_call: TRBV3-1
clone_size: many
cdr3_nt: TGTGCCAGCAGCCAAGGGGACAGTCCCTATGGCTACACCTTC
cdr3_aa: CASSQGDSPYGYTF

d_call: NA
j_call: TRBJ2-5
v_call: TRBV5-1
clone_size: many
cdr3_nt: TGCGCCAGCAGCTTGGGACGGGAGATGATAGAGACCCAGTACTTC
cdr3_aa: CASSLGREMIETQYF